These T cell receptor beta chains were read from a single sample in a study of blood T cell repertoires in COVID-19. This table comes from immunoSEQ multiplex PCR, and its TCRdb copy is limited to in-frame clones, with some not included. The data contain 200,000 or so clones, 80% to 90% of them singletons. The sequencing input was PBMCs or T cells enriched from blood (not recorded which). All receptors come from a woman in her 30s who had been exposed to COVID-19. The CDR3 runs from the conserved cysteine through the conserved F or W. The D gene is left open where the match is weak. Clone size, where shown, is once, few, many, or a class for clones that have expanded.

j_call,clone_size,v_call,d_call,cdr3_length,cdr3_nt,cdr3_aa
TRBJ1-2,.,TRBV18,TRBD1,18,TGTGCCAGCTCACTTGGACCGGGACAGGGCCCTAGAGAGGATGGCTACACCTTC,CASSLGPGQGPREDGYTF
TRBJ2-4,.,TRBV6-5,.,14,TGTGCCAGCAGAGGTGTACAGGGGGGGAACATTCAGTACTTC,CASRGVQGGNIQYF
TRBJ2-4,.,TRBV29-1,TRBD1,15,TGCAGCGTTAACACAGGGGGCCAGGCCAAAAACATTCAGTACTTC,CSVNTGGQAKNIQYF
TRBJ2-5,.,TRBV5-1,TRBD2,17,TGCGCCAGCAGCCCGAGTACGCGCGGGGGGACACAAGAGACCCAGTACTTC,CASSPSTRGGTQETQYF
TRBJ1-1,.,TRBV5-1,.,14,TGCGCCAGCAGCTTGGGTGCGTGGAACACTGAAGCTTTCTTT,CASSLGAWNTEAFF
TRBJ1-5,.,TRBV10-3,TRBD1,18,TGTGCCACACAGGGGGACCTTCCGCCCCCTTATAGCAATCAGCCCCAGCATTTT,CATQGDLPPPYSNQPQHF
TRBJ2-5,.,TRBV28,TRBD1,16,TGTGCCAGCAGTTCAGATGGACAGGGAAGAAAAGAGACCCAGTACTTC,CASSSDGQGRKETQYF
TRBJ1-5,.,TRBV28,.,15,TGTGCCAGCAGTTTTGATTCGGGGGGTACTCAGCCCCAGCATTTT,CASSFDSGGTQPQHF
TRBJ1-1,.,TRBV3-1/TRBV3-2,.,15,TGTGCCAGCAGCCGGGGGACTCTAATAAACACTGAAGCTTTCTTT,CASSRGTLINTEAFF
TRBJ2-1,.,TRBV19,.,15,TGTGCCAGTAGTATTGGGAGAGGGATGCGCAATGAGCAGTTCTTC,CASSIGRGMRNEQFF
TRBJ2-2,.,TRBV5-1,.,16,TGCGCCAGCAGCTTTGGAGGCAAAGAGAACACCGGGGAGCTGTTTTTT,CASSFGGKENTGELFF
TRBJ1-2,.,TRBV30,.,13,TGTGCCTGGAGTGATGGCAGATACTATGGCTACACCTTC,CAWSDGRYYGYTF
TRBJ2-1,.,TRBV4-2,TRBD2,17,TGTGCCAGCAGCCATCTTAGGGGACTAGCGGGGGACAATGAGCAGTTCTTC,CASSHLRGLAGDNEQFF
TRBJ1-4,.,TRBV29-1,.,13,TGCAGCGTCGCTCGGCGGCTAAATGAAAAACTGTTTTTT,CSVARRLNEKLFF
TRBJ2-3,.,TRBV6-5,TRBD2,14,TGTGCCAGCGAGAAAGCGGGATGGGCAGATACGCAGTATTTT,CASEKAGWADTQYF
TRBJ2-7,.,TRBV28,TRBD2,18,TGTGCCAGCCGTATGTCTTGGCCTAGCGGGAGACGGTCCTACGAGCAGTACTTC,CASRMSWPSGRRSYEQYF
TRBJ1-4,.,TRBV19,.,13,TGTGCCAGTACTTTGTCTTCTACTGGAGAACTGTTTTTT,CASTLSSTGELFF
TRBJ2-1,.,TRBV15,TRBD2,14,TGTGCCACCACTACTAGCGGGAGAATAAATGAGCAGTTCTTC,CATTTSGRINEQFF
TRBJ1-5,.,TRBV4-1,.,16,TGCGCCAGCAGCCAGAGGCGGACATCAGTAAATCAGCCCCAGCATTTT,CASSQRRTSVNQPQHF
TRBJ2-3,many,TRBV10-3,TRBD2,14,TGTGCCATCAGCGGGACTAGCGGGACAGATACGCAGTATTTT,CAISGTSGTDTQYF
TRBJ2-7,.,TRBV27,.,14,TGTGCCAGCAGTTTAAATCGCAGGGATTACGAGCAGTACTTC,CASSLNRRDYEQYF
TRBJ2-1,.,TRBV9,TRBD2,15,TGTGCCAGCAGCGTAGACACTAGCGGGCGGAATGAGCAGTTCTTC,CASSVDTSGRNEQFF
TRBJ2-1,.,TRBV11-2,.,14,TGTGCCAGCAGCTTAGATGGGCTGGCAAATGAGCAGTTCTTC,CASSLDGLANEQFF
TRBJ1-2,.,TRBV15,.,15,TGTGCCACCAGCAGAGATCTACGTTCGGACTATGGCTACACCTTC,CATSRDLRSDYGYTF
TRBJ1-1,few,TRBV2,.,14,TGTGCCAGCAGTGAAAGGAGGGGCAACACTGAAGCTTTCTTT,CASSERRGNTEAFF
TRBJ2-6,.,TRBV29-1,.,15,TGCAGCGTTGATAACGGAGACTCTGGGGCCAACGTCCTGACTTTC,CSVDNGDSGANVLTF
TRBJ2-1,.,TRBV14,.,14,TGTGCCAGCAGCCAAGGTCTAGCAATTACGGAGCAGTTCTTC,CASSQGLAITEQFF
TRBJ1-1,.,TRBV15,.,14,TGTGCCACCAGCAGAGAAATTGGCGGCACTGAAGCTTTCTTT,CATSREIGGTEAFF
TRBJ2-3,.,TRBV15,TRBD2,17,TGTGCCACCAGCAGAGATCTGAGCGGGAGCGGGACAGATACGCAGTATTTT,CATSRDLSGSGTDTQYF
TRBJ1-1,.,TRBV12-5,.,16,TGTGCTAGTGGTTTGACGGGGGGGCTCATGAACACTGAAGCTTTCTTT,CASGLTGGLMNTEAFF